This TCR beta chain was sequenced for a study of CD8 T cells in ankylosing spondylitis. Trimming removed 0 bases from V and 3 bases from J, with 14 bases in between. This CDR3 contains 16 residues. CDR1 ENHRY and CDR2 SYGVKD come from the germline V gene. This clonotype was recorded a few times. Its antigen is not identified. The authors made TCR beta libraries by quantitative 5'-RACE with molecular barcodes. MiXCR, applied by TCRdb to the 5' RACE reads, yields one record per CDR3 protein. The sample holds over 600,000 distinct CDR3 sequences, about 20% seen once. Study-level points and caveats: Made up of about eight highly homologous variants, a TCR beta motif appeared characteristic of ankylosing spondylitis blood. According to the report, clones linked to the disease were significantly enriched in matched synovial fluid samples taken from ankylosing spondylitis patients. In reactive arthritis synovial fluid and blood, some motif variants had been reported before.

This rearrangement joins TRBV10-3 to TRBJ1-2; the D is unclear. The TCR comes from a male donor with ankylosing spondylitis. Material: blood, either unsorted or a sorted T cell fraction (not recorded which). The CDR3 spells CAISESTSGMDYGYTF. CDR3 nucleotide sequence: TGTGCCATCAGTGAGTCGACAAGTGGAATGGACTATGGCTACACCTTC.